A single sample is the source of the 27 T cell receptor beta chains below, sequenced in a study of graft-versus-host responses after intestinal transplantation. Their antigen targets remain unknown. Generated by immunoSEQ multiplex PCR, the TCRdb table keeps only in-frame clones and is missing some. Among roughly 80,000 clones listed, roughly 87% were seen once. The material was unstimulated CD8+ T cells sorted from spleen or lymph node cells, obtained before transplant. The receptor source for this set is a human donor who was the organ donor for an intestinal transplant.

The chain recombines TRBV5-1 with TRBJ1-1; possibly TRBD1 for D (5 bases). This CDR3 region has 16 residues. Germline CDR1 and CDR2: SGHRS and YFSETQ. Trimming left V 4 bases short and J 10 bases short, with 26 bases between. CDR3 bases: TGCGCCAGCAGCGGACCCGGGGCCCAGGATGGTTTTGTAGCTTTCTTT. Protein sequence: CASSGPGAQDGFVAFF.

The chain couples TRBV28 to TRBJ2-5; possible D gene TRBD1, 5 bases. The CDR3 length is 15 residues. Between the trimmed V and J ends, which lost 1 base and 0 bases, there was a span of 9 bases. Germline loops: CDR1 MDHEN, CDR2 SYDVKM. CDR3 residues: CASSLSIGDQETQYF. DNA for the CDR3: TGTGCCAGCAGTTTATCTATAGGGGACCAAGAGACCCAGTACTTC. Drawing the rest from reference TRBV28 and TRBJ2-5, the complete variable domain is DVKVTQSSRYLVKRTGEKVFLECVQDMDHENMFWYRQDPGLGLRLIYFSYDVKMKEKGDIPEGYSVSREKKERFSLILESASTNQTSMYLCASSLSIGDQETQYFGPGTRLLVL.

This clone was seen a few times. The chain combines TRBV28 with TRBJ1-1, with TRBD1 matching 7 bases. Germline lookup yields CDR1 MDHEN and CDR2 SYDVKM. Unmatched junction bases numbered 12, after V lost 3 bases and J lost 8 bases. The CDR3 runs to 15 residues. The CDR3 sequence is CASSFGQALMGEAFF. In DNA form, the CDR3 reads TGTGCCAGCAGTTTTGGACAGGCCCTAATGGGGGAAGCTTTCTTT.

This chain uses TRBV15 with TRBJ1-1, with D maybe TRBD1 (6 bases). Germline V gene lookup returns CDR1 LNHNV and CDR2 YYDKDF (reference sequence). V was pared by 5 bases and J by 1 base, with 8 bases between. The CDR3 is made up of 13 amino acids. CDR3: CATSPTGNTEAFF. CDR3 in DNA: TGTGCCACCAGCCCGACAGGGAACACTGAAGCTTTCTTT. Full variable domain (outside the CDR3, taken from reference TRBV15 and TRBJ1-1): DAMVIQNPRYQVTQFGKPVTLSCSQTLNHNVMYWYQQKSSQAPKLLFHYYDKDFNNEADTPDNFQSRRPNTSFCFLDIRSPGLGDTAMYLCATSPTGNTEAFFGQGTRLTVV.

The chain recombines TRBV18 with TRBJ2-7; 7 bases align to TRBD1. CDR3 length equals 11 residues. Germline lookup yields CDR1 KGHSH and CDR2 LQKENI. V shed 6 bases, J shed 6 bases, and the junction held 2 bases outside the gene matches. This CDR3 reads CASSRDSEQYF. CDR3 bases: TGTGCCAGCTCTCGGGACAGCGAGCAGTACTTC.

The V and J genes are TRBV7-8 and TRBJ1-4; D unresolved. The CDR3 extends over 15 amino acids. The germline V and J ends were trimmed by 1 base and 5 bases, with 11 bases remaining between them. The germline V gene encodes CDR1 SGHVS and CDR2 FQNEAQ. The CDR3: CASSLVIGKNEKLFF. The CDR3 DNA follows: TGTGCCAGCAGCTTAGTAATAGGGAAGAATGAAAAACTGTTTTTT.

With regard to this clone: The sample holds other DNA sequences that translate to the same CDR3. The V gene is TRBV7-3, the J gene TRBJ1-6, with D unresolved. This CDR3 has 13 amino acids. Trimming removed 2 bases at V and 4 bases at J, with 3 bases between. Germline values: CDR1 SGHTA, CDR2 FQGTGA. The CDR3 DNA reads TGTGCCAGCAGCTTAGGGTATAATTCACCCCTCCACTTT. It yields the protein CASSLGYNSPLHF.

The chain combines TRBV5-6 with TRBJ1-2; D may be TRBD1 (5 bases). The CDR3 totals 15 residues. Between the trimmed V and J ends, which lost 0 bases and 6 bases, there was a span of 15 bases. Germline-derived CDR1 and CDR2 are SGHDT and YYEEEE. CDR3 sequence (DNA): TGTGCCAGCAGCTTGGGAAGGCGACAGTCGGATGGCTACACCTTC. This gives the protein CASSLGRRQSDGYTF.

This sequence joins TRBV10-3 and TRBJ2-7; D perhaps matches TRBD1 (6 bases). This CDR3 is built from 14 residues. CDR1 and CDR2 from the germline V gene are ENHRY and SYGVKD. V lost 7 bases and J lost 0, with 13 bases in between. This CDR3 is CAIKSEQGSYEQYF. DNA for the CDR3: TGTGCCATCAAAAGCGAACAGGGCTCCTACGAGCAGTACTTC.

This clone was recorded only once. The V gene is TRBV6-5, the J gene TRBJ2-3; D unclear. Trimming cost V 8 bases and J 6 bases, with 15 bases left between them. This CDR3 contains 13 residues. CDR1 MNHEY and CDR2 SVGAGI come from the germline V gene. The CDR3 sequence: CASSPGWADTQYF. CDR3 nucleotide sequence: TGTGCCAGCTCCCCTGGTTGGGCCGATACGCAGTATTTT.

The V gene is TRBV5-4, the J gene TRBJ1-1; tentative D call: TRBD1 (5 bases). The ends were cut back, 3 bases at V and 4 bases at J, with 10 bases in the middle. CDR3 size: 13 residues. Per germline, CDR1 SGHNT and CDR2 YYREEE (reference sequence). This chain's CDR3 is CASSWGGGTEAFF. CDR3 sequence (DNA): TGTGCCAGCAGCTGGGGCGGGGGCACTGAAGCTTTCTTT. Combining the CDR3 with reference TRBV5-4 and TRBJ1-1 gives the whole variable domain ETGVTQSPTHLIKTRGQQVTLRCSSQSGHNTVSWYQQALGQGPQFIFQYYREEENGRGNFPPRFSGLQFPNYSSELNVNALELDDSALYLCASSWGGGTEAFFGQGTRLTVV.

This chain joins TRBV10-3 and TRBJ1-5; D gene uncertain. CDR1 and CDR2 (germline): ENHRY, SYGVKD. This CDR3 has 17 amino acids. V was pared by 2 bases and J by 0 bases, with 14 bases between. The CDR3 coding sequence is TGTGCCATCAGTGAGCGGAGGGCTGTATATAGCAATCAGCCCCAGCATTTT. Its translation is CAISERRAVYSNQPQHF.

A few counts support this clone. The chain has TRBV7-9 and TRBJ1-3; the D is unclear. The CDR3 totals 17 residues. Germline CDR1 reads SEHNR; CDR2 reads FQNEAQ (reference sequence). V was pared by 0 bases and J by 0 bases, with 12 bases between. The CDR3 bases are TGTGCCAGCAGCTTAGCGCTTTCATGGTACTCTGGAAACACCATATATTTT. Its translation is CASSLALSWYSGNTIYF.

The table lists this clone with a few counts. J is TRBJ1-4 and V is TRBV5-4; perhaps TRBD1 as D (6 bases). The germline V and J ends were trimmed by 4 bases and 8 bases, with 15 bases remaining between them. CDR1 SGHNT and CDR2 YYREEE come from the germline V gene (reference sequence). This CDR3 comprises 14 residues. The CDR3 region is CASSRRGQEEKLFF. The DNA of the CDR3 is TGTGCCAGCAGCCGGAGGGGACAAGAAGAAAAACTGTTTTTT.

This clone showed up just once. The rearrangement links TRBV5-5 to TRBJ1-1; D is uncertain. The CDR3 runs to 13 residues. The V and J ends lost 0 bases and 11 bases respectively, with 14 bases between them. Germline assignment: CDR1 SGHKS and CDR2 YYEKEE (reference sequence). CDR3 sequence reads: CASSLELRGDAFF. In nucleotides, the CDR3 is TGTGCCAGCAGCTTGGAGCTTCGGGGTGATGCTTTCTTT.

The chain has TRBV4-1 and TRBJ2-5; D possibly corresponds to TRBD2 (6 bases). There are 16 residues in the CDR3. V lost 1 base and J lost 8, with 20 bases in between. Germline loops: CDR1 MGHRA, CDR2 YSYEKL. Here the CDR3 reads CASSQGPFGGIDTQYF. The CDR3 DNA follows: TGCGCCAGCAGCCAAGGGCCCTTCGGGGGTATCGATACCCAGTACTTC.

This chain joins TRBV5-6 and TRBJ2-3; D is uncertain. Germline values: CDR1 SGHDT, CDR2 YYEEEE. V lost 7 bases to trimming and J lost 5 bases, with 8 bases between them. The CDR3 sequence is 11 residues long. CDR3 amino acids: CASALGDTQYF. The CDR3 nucleotides are TGTGCCAGCGCTCTCGGAGATACGCAGTATTTT.

The J gene is TRBJ1-6, the V gene TRBV5-6; D remains ambiguous. Trimming shortened V by 2 bases and J by 10 bases, and 7 bases separated the two germline ends. The CDR3 covers 12 residues. The germline V gene has CDR1 SGHDT and CDR2 YYEEEE. The CDR3 nucleotides read TGTGCCAGCAGCTTTCGATTATCACCCCTCCACTTT. Amino acid sequence: CASSFRLSPLHF.

This chain connects TRBV28 to TRBJ2-3; D unclear. CDR1 and CDR2 (germline): MDHEN, SYDVKM. CDR3 length equals 11 residues. Deletions cut 2 bases from V and 10 bases from J, with 7 bases between. The CDR3 DNA reads TGTGCCAGCAGTTTAGGCCGAGCGCAGTATTTT. Its protein is CASSLGRAQYF. Variable domain in full (rest from reference TRBV28 and TRBJ2-3): DVKVTQSSRYLVKRTGEKVFLECVQDMDHENMFWYRQDPGLGLRLIYFSYDVKMKEKGDIPEGYSVSREKKERFSLILESASTNQTSMYLCASSLGRAQYFGPGTRLTVL.

The V gene is TRBV5-4, the J gene TRBJ2-7, with 9 bases that match TRBD2. Germline values: CDR1 SGHNT, CDR2 YYREEE (reference sequence). V dropped 0 bases and J dropped 2; count of bases not matched to a gene: 9. The CDR3 runs to 17 residues. CDR3 in DNA: TGTGCCAGCAGCTTGGCACTGGGAAGCGGGGGGACCTACGAGCAGTACTTC. Its protein is CASSLALGSGGTYEQYF.

The rearrangement uses TRBV2 and TRBJ1-6; D is unresolved. V was pared by 6 bases and J by 10 bases, with 7 bases between. Germline V gene data show CDR1 as SNHLY and CDR2 as FYNNEI. CDR3 size: 11 residues. CDR3: CASRWNSPLHF. CDR3 sequence (DNA): TGTGCCAGCAGATGGAACTCACCCCTCCACTTT.

The chain links TRBV28 to TRBJ2-7; 10 positions match TRBD1. This CDR3 spans 15 amino acids. CDR1 and CDR2 from the germline V gene are MDHEN and SYDVKM. J was trimmed by 5 bases and V by 3 bases; bases with no gene match: 7. CDR3 nucleotides: TGTGCCAGCAGTTTGAGGGGACAGGGGTCCGACGAGCAGTACTTC. Residues: CASSLRGQGSDEQYF.

This chain connects TRBV7-9 to TRBJ2-3, with D unclear. Germline V lookup: CDR1 SEHNR, CDR2 FQNEAQ (reference sequence). V lost 1 base and J lost 2, with 13 bases in between. The CDR3 loop spans 16 amino acids. CDR3 coding DNA: TGTGCCAGCAGCTTAGAATCGCACATAGTCACAGATACGCAGTATTTT. This codes for CASSLESHIVTDTQYF.

The chain uses TRBV2 and TRBJ1-6; 7 bases are a match to TRBD1. Germline lookup yields CDR1 SNHLY and CDR2 FYNNEI. V lost 8 bases and J lost 6; bases outside the gene matches: 10. The CDR3 extends over 15 amino acids. CDR3 amino acids: CASLRPRDSNSPLHF. The CDR3 nucleotides are TGTGCCAGCCTCCGTCCCCGGGACAGTAATTCACCCCTCCACTTT.

The table lists this clone with a count of one. V is TRBV5-6 and J is TRBJ1-1; the match to TRBD1 covers 9 bases. Germline CDR1 and CDR2: SGHDT and YYEEEE. The CDR3 consists of 16 residues. The trim removed 4 bases at V and 6 bases at J, leaving 13 bases unmatched. The CDR3 sequence is CASSSIQQGARSEAFF. CDR3 nucleotides: TGTGCCAGCAGCAGTATTCAACAGGGGGCGAGGTCTGAAGCTTTCTTT.

The chain combines TRBV11-2 with TRBJ1-6; D is undetermined. Germline loops: CDR1 SGHAT, CDR2 FQNNGV. Trimming removed 1 base from V and 10 bases from J, with 14 bases in between. The CDR3 totals 15 residues. The DNA of the CDR3 is TGTGCCAGCAGCTTAGGTCGTATTGCTGGGTCACCCCTCCACTTT. Protein: CASSLGRIAGSPLHF.

The chain uses TRBV4-1 and TRBJ2-7; perhaps TRBD2 as D (6 bases). Germline V CDR1 and CDR2: MGHRA, YSYEKL. The V and J ends lost 3 bases and 6 bases respectively, with 15 bases between them. The CDR3 length is 14 residues. CDR3: CASSHPGLLSEQYF. The CDR3 region has the DNA TGCGCCAGCAGCCACCCGGGACTCCTCAGCGAGCAGTACTTC.